This section outlines one TCR beta chain sequence together with its context. This entry belongs to a study of blood T cell repertoires in COVID-19. Study summary: COVID-19 samples, acute and convalescent, were from the United States, Italy and Spain. PBMCs, B-cell-depleted T cells, or T cells provided the cDNA or gDNA that made up the material.

V shed 4 bases and J 5 bases; nucleotides not matched to a gene: 6. Germline loops: CDR1 ENHRY, CDR2 SYGVKD. This CDR3 is 14 amino acids long. Authors' data handling: Nucleated cell number was recorded as an estimate derived from reference gene primer amplification. Assay used: immunoSEQ multiplex PCR; TCRdb lists only in-frame clones, some missing. V and J calls plus clone size are reproduced from that table; the DNA served to infer D and trimming. The table lists about 300,000 clones, around 80% of them singletons. The clonotype was recovered from a woman in her forties or fifties with acute or convalescent COVID-19. The chain joins TRBV10-3 to TRBJ2-7; 9 bases are shared with TRBD1. The specimen was peripheral blood. The CDR3 nucleotides read TGTGCCATCAGTGCGGGACAGGGTTGGAACGAGCAGTACTTC. It codes for CAISAGQGWNEQYF.